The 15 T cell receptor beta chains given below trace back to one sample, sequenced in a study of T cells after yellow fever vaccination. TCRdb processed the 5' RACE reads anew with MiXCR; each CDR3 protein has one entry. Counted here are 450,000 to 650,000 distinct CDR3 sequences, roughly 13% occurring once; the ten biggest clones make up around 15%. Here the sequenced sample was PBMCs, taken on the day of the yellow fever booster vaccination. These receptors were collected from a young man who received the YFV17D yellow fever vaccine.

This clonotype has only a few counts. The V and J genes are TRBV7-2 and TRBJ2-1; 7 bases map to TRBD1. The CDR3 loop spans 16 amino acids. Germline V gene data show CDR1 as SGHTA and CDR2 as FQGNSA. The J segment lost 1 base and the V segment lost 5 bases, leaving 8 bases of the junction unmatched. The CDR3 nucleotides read TGTGCCAGCAGCCCCCCGGGACAGCGGTCCTACAATGAGCAGTTCTTC. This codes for CASSPPGQRSYNEQFF. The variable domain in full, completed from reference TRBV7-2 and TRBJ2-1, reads GAGVSQSPSNKVTEKGKDVELRCDPISGHTALYWYRQSLGQGLEFLIYFQGNSAPDKSGLPSDRFSAERTGGSVSTLTIQRTQQEDSAVYLCASSPPGQRSYNEQFFGPGTRLTVL.

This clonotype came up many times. The DNA for the CDR3 is TGTGCCAGCAGCCCCGGGACAGGCCGAAATCAGCCCCAGCATTTT. As protein: CASSPGTGRNQPQHF. The gene calls are TRBV14 and TRBJ1-5; 8 positions match TRBD1. Germline V gene data show CDR1 as SGHDN and CDR2 as FVKESK. V dropped 4 bases and J dropped 4; count of bases not matched to a gene: 6. This CDR3 region has 15 residues.

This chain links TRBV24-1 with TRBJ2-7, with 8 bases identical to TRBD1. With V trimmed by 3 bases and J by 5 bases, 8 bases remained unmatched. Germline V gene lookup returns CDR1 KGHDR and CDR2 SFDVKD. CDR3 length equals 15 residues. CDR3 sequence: CATSDPQGARDEQYF. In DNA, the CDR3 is TGTGCCACCAGTGATCCCCAGGGGGCCCGGGACGAGCAGTACTTC.

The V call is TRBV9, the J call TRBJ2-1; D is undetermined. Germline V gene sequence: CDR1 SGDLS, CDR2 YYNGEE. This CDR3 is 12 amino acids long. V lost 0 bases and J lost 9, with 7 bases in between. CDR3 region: CASSVVGSEQFF. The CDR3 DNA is TGTGCCAGCAGCGTAGTCGGATCTGAGCAGTTCTTC.

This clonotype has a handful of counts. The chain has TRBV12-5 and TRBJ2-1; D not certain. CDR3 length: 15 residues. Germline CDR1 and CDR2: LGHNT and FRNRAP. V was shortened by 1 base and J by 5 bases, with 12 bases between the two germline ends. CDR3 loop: CASGLGASVHNEQFF. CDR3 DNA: TGTGCTAGTGGTTTGGGAGCCTCGGTCCACAATGAGCAGTTCTTC.

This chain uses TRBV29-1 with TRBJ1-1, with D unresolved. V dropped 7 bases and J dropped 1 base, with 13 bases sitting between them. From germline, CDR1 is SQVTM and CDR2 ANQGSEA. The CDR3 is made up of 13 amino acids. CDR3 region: CSGESAKNTEAFF. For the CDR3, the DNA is TGCAGCGGCGAATCGGCCAAGAACACTGAAGCTTTCTTT.

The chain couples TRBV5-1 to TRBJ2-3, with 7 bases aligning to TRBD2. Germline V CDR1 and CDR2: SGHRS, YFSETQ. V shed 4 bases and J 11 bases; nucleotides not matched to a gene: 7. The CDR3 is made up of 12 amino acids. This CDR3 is CASSGGTNKQYF. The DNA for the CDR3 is TGCGCCAGCAGCGGCGGGACTAATAAGCAGTATTTT.

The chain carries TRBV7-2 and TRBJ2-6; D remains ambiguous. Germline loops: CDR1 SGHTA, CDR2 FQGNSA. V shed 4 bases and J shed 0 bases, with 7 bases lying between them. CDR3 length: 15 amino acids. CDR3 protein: CASSSQTSGANVLTF. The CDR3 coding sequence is TGTGCCAGCAGCTCCCAGACCTCTGGGGCCAACGTCCTGACTTTC.

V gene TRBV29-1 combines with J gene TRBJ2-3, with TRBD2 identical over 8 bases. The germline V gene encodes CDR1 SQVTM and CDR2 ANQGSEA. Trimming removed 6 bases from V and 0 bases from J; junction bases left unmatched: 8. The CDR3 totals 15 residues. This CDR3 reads CSVAGLADSTDTQYF. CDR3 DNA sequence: TGCAGCGTGGCAGGACTAGCAGATAGCACAGATACGCAGTATTTT.

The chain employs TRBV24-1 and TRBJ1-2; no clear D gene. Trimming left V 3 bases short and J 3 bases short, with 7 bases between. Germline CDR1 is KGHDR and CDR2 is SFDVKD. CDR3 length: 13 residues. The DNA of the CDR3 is TGTGCCACCAGTGATACAGCCTACTATGGCTACACCTTC. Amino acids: CATSDTAYYGYTF.

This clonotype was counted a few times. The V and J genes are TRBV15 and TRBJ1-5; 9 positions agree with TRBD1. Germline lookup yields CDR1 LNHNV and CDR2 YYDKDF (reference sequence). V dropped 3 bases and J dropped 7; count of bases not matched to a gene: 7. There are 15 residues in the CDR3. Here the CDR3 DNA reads TGTGCCACCAGCAGGACCGGGACAGGGTTCCAGCCCCAGCATTTT. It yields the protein CATSRTGTGFQPQHF.

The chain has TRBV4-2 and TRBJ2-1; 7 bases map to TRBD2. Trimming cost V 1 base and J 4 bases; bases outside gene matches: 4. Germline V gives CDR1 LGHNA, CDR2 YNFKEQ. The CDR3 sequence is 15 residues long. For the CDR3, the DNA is TGTGCCAGCAGCCAAGCAAACGGGGGGTACAATGAGCAGTTCTTC. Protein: CASSQANGGYNEQFF.

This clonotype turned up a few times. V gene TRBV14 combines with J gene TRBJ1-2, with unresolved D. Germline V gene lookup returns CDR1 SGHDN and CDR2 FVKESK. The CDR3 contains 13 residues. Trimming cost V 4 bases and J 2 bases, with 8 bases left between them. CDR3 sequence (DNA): TGTGCCAGCAGCCGGCAGCACAACTATGGCTACACCTTC. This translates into CASSRQHNYGYTF.

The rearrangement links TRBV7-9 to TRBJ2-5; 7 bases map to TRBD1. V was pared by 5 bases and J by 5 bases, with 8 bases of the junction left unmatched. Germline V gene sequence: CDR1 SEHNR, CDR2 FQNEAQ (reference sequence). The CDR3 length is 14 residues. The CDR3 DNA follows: TGTGCCAGCAGCCTCCAGGACAGGCGTGAGACCCAGTACTTC. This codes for CASSLQDRRETQYF.

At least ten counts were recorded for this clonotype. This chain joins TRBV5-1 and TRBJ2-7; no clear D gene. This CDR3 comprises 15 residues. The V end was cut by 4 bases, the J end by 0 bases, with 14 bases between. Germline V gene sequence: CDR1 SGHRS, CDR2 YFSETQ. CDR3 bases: TGCGCCAGCAGCCCTTCTCCAGGTAGCTCCTACGAGCAGTACTTC. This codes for CASSPSPGSSYEQYF. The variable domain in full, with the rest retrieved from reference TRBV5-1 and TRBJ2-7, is KAGVTQTPRYLIKTRGQQVTLSCSPISGHRSVSWYQQTPGQGLQFLFEYFSETQRNKGNFPGRFSGRQFSNSRSEMNVSTLELGDSALYLCASSPSPGSSYEQYFGPGTRLTVT.